Listed here are 29 T cell receptor beta chains from one sample, sequenced in a study of T cells after yellow fever vaccination. TCRdb re-derived calls from the 5' RACE reads in MiXCR, one entry per CDR3 protein. The sample carries roughly 120,000 distinct CDR3 sequences, around 7.4% recorded once. This sample comprised CD4+ T cells sorted from PBMCs, obtained 10 to 11 days after the first yellow fever vaccination. The receptor set was obtained from a man aged 18 to 30 who received the YFV17D yellow fever vaccine.

Many counts were recorded for this clonotype. The rearrangement links TRBV4-3 to TRBJ1-3; D remains ambiguous. The germline V and J ends were trimmed by 1 base and 2 bases, with 15 bases remaining between them. CDR1 is LGHNA, CDR2 YSLEER, per germline. The CDR3 extends over 17 amino acids. The DNA for the CDR3 is TGCGCCAGCAGCCAAGCCTACAAGGTCATAACTGGAAACACCATATATTTT. This encodes CASSQAYKVITGNTIYF.

This clonotype was detected ten times or more. The V call is TRBV7-2, the J call TRBJ2-5, with no clear D. CDR3 size: 14 residues. Germline V lookup: CDR1 SGHTA, CDR2 FQGNSA. V was cut by 4 bases and J by 4 bases, with 13 bases left in between. CDR3 nucleotide sequence: TGTGCCAGCAGCTCTACCATGGTGGCAGAGACCCAGTACTTC. It encodes CASSSTMVAETQYF.

This clonotype was counted at least ten times. The chain links TRBV6-2 or TRBV6-3 to TRBJ2-7, with D unresolved. The CDR3 is made up of 14 amino acids. V was pared by 2 bases and J by 7 bases, with 15 bases between. Germline CDR1 is MNHEY and CDR2 is SVGEGT. The CDR3 protein is CASSYTMTRWEQYV. The CDR3 nucleotides are TGTGCCAGCAGTTACACCATGACACGTTGGGAGCAGTACGTC.

The rearrangement joins TRBV7-3 to TRBJ2-3, with D possibly matching TRBD1 (5 bases). Germline values: CDR1 SGHTA, CDR2 FQGTGA. The CDR3 is 15 residues long. Deletions cut 0 bases from V and 0 bases from J, with 7 bases between. CDR3 sequence: CASSLTRDSTDTQYF. The CDR3, as DNA: TGTGCCAGCAGCTTAACCAGGGATAGCACAGATACGCAGTATTTT.

This clonotype was seen repeatedly, ten times or more. The genes are TRBV12-3 or TRBV12-4 and TRBJ1-1; TRBD1 might be the D (6 bases). The CDR3 is made up of 13 amino acids. The germline V and J ends were trimmed by 5 bases and 8 bases, with 15 bases remaining between them. DNA for the CDR3: TGTGCCAGCAGTCCCAGGGGTCGCTCAGAAGCTTTCTTT. This sequence encodes CASSPRGRSEAFF.

The table lists this clonotype with many counts. The genes are TRBV7-9 and TRBJ2-2; D uncertain. The CDR3 extends over 13 amino acids. Germline CDR1 SEHNR, CDR2 FQNEAQ (reference sequence). Trimming removed 1 base at V and 4 bases at J, with 4 bases between. This chain's CDR3 is CASSLDRTGELFF. Written as DNA, the CDR3 is TGTGCCAGCAGCTTAGATCGCACCGGGGAGCTGTTTTTT.

This clonotype was detected a few times. The V gene is TRBV5-4, the J gene TRBJ2-1; TRBD2 is a possible D gene (5 bases). The CDR3 is made up of 12 amino acids. V lost 4 bases, J lost 6 bases, and 8 bases lay in between. The germline CDR1 and CDR2 sequences are SGHNT and YYREEE (reference sequence). CDR3 region: CASSTRVNEQFF. For the CDR3, the DNA is TGTGCCAGCAGCACTAGGGTCAATGAGCAGTTCTTC.

This clonotype was counted ten times or more. The CDR3 DNA reads TGCAGTGCTAGCGGACGGACTAGCCGGGACACCGGGGAGCTGTTTTTT. Residues: CSASGRTSRDTGELFF. The V and J genes are TRBV20-1 and TRBJ2-2; 8 nucleotides agree with TRBD2. There are 16 residues in the CDR3. From germline, CDR1 is DFQATT and CDR2 SNEGSKA (reference sequence). V lost 3 bases and J lost 3; bases outside the gene matches: 9.

This clonotype was seen repeatedly, ten times or more. V gene TRBV5-1 combines with J gene TRBJ2-3, with no clear D. The V gene's germline CDR1 is SGHRS and CDR2 YFSETQ. The CDR3 length is 12 residues. With 4 bases removed from V and 2 bases from J, the gap between germline ends came to 5 bases. The CDR3 sequence is CASSTDTDTQYF. The CDR3, as DNA: TGCGCCAGCAGCACCGACACAGATACGCAGTATTTT.

This clonotype was seen ten or more times. This chain links TRBV20-1 with TRBJ1-3; D is ambiguous. CDR3 length: 15 amino acids. Trimming took 4 bases from V and 1 from J, leaving 14 bases between them. CDR1 and CDR2 from the germline V gene are DFQATT and SNEGSKA (reference sequence). The CDR3 DNA reads TGCAGTGCTATAAGCCACGGACTATCTGGAAACACCATATATTTT. This translates into CSAISHGLSGNTIYF.

This clonotype was counted at least ten times. The chain has TRBV5-5 and TRBJ2-1, with 10 bases identical to TRBD1. Germline V gene lookup returns CDR1 SGHKS and CDR2 YYEKEE (reference sequence). J gave up 8 bases and V 4 bases, and 6 bases lay outside the gene matches. The CDR3 has 14 amino acids. CDR3 protein: CASSPGTGVHEQFF. The CDR3 bases are TGTGCCAGCAGCCCCGGGACAGGGGTTCATGAGCAGTTCTTC.

This clonotype was seen many times. CDR3 loop: CASSLVGAGVQETQYF. CDR3 DNA sequence: TGTGCCAGCAGCTTGGTGGGGGCTGGGGTCCAAGAGACCCAGTACTTC. The rearrangement joins TRBV7-8 to TRBJ2-5, with D possibly TRBD1 on 6 matching bases. Germline-derived CDR1 and CDR2 are SGHVS and FQNEAQ. The CDR3 runs to 16 residues. V was pared by 3 bases and J by 1 base, with 15 bases between.

This clonotype was seen ten or more times. As DNA, the CDR3 is TGCAGTGCTAGAGGGGGACAGGGGGCCTACAATGAGCAGTTCTTC. Translating gives CSARGGQGAYNEQFF. This chain links TRBV20-1 with TRBJ2-1; 11 bases agree with TRBD1. Germline assignment: CDR1 DFQATT and CDR2 SNEGSKA (reference sequence). CDR3 length: 15 residues. V was clipped by 1 base and J by 2 bases; unmatched bases: 1.

Only a few counts were recorded for this clonotype. This chain links TRBV4-2 with TRBJ2-5, with TRBD2 matching over 11 bases. Germline V gives CDR1 LGHNA, CDR2 YNFKEQ. The CDR3 has 17 residues. The junction had 12 bases not matched to a gene; V was cut back by 3 bases and J by 6 bases. The CDR3 reads CASSQDRNSGGAKTQYF. The DNA of the CDR3 is TGTGCCAGCAGCCAGGACCGAAATAGCGGGGGGGCAAAGACCCAGTACTTC.

At least ten counts were recorded for this clonotype. The chain carries TRBV7-2 and TRBJ1-1; D not certain. Germline-derived CDR1 and CDR2 are SGHTA and FQGNSA. The CDR3 runs to 13 residues. V lost 0 bases, J lost 0 bases, and 2 bases lay in between. CDR3 loop: CASSLALNTEAFF. CDR3 DNA sequence: TGTGCCAGCAGCTTAGCGCTGAACACTGAAGCTTTCTTT.

This clonotype has only a few counts. This sequence joins TRBV5-1 and TRBJ2-3; TRBD2 is a possible D gene (5 bases). Germline CDR1 reads SGHRS; CDR2 reads YFSETQ. The V and J ends lost 3 bases and 0 bases respectively, with 14 bases between them. The CDR3 has 16 residues. The CDR3: CASSSGSFSSTDTQYF. In DNA, the CDR3 is TGCGCCAGCAGCTCGGGATCTTTTAGTAGCACAGATACGCAGTATTTT.

This clonotype appeared many times. The chain recombines TRBV7-2 with TRBJ2-5, with TRBD2 as a possible D gene (6 bases). This CDR3 is built from 16 residues. Trimming took 5 bases from V and 5 from J, leaving 21 bases between them. In germline, CDR1 is SGHTA, CDR2 FQGNSA. For the CDR3, the DNA is TGTGCCAGCAGCACGCGCCGGGACTTGAGGGTGGAGACCCAGTACTTC. Protein sequence: CASSTRRDLRVETQYF.

This clonotype was found many times. J is TRBJ2-7 and V is TRBV6-2 or TRBV6-3, with D perhaps matching TRBD1 (5 bases). This CDR3 spans 12 amino acids. CDR1 is MNHEY and CDR2 is SVGEGT in the germline V gene. The V and J ends lost 5 bases and 4 bases respectively, with 9 bases between them. The CDR3 DNA reads TGTGCCAGCAGTATACAGGCTTACGAGCAGTACGTC. This translates into CASSIQAYEQYV.

This clonotype was seen repeatedly, ten times or more. V and J are TRBV5-1 and TRBJ1-6; no firm D call. V was pared by 0 bases and J by 7 bases, with 11 bases between. Germline CDR1 SGHRS, CDR2 YFSETQ. This CDR3 is 15 amino acids long. In nucleotides, the CDR3 is TGCGCCAGCAGCTTGGAGACACAGTTAAATTCACCCCTCCACTTT. Encoded protein: CASSLETQLNSPLHF.

This clonotype has ten or more counts. The chain carries TRBV11-2 and TRBJ2-5; D is perhaps TRBD1 (5 bases). The germline CDR1 and CDR2 sequences are SGHAT and FQNNGV. The CDR3 sequence is 15 residues long. V was shortened by 1 base and J by 0 bases, with 9 bases between the two germline ends. CDR3 residues: CASSLVGQDQETQYF. CDR3 nucleotides: TGTGCCAGCAGCTTAGTTGGACAAGACCAAGAGACCCAGTACTTC. Complete variable domain (other parts from reference TRBV11-2 and TRBJ2-5): EAGVAQSPRYKIIEKRQSVAFWCNPISGHATLYWYQQILGQGPKLLIQFQNNGVVDDSQLPKDRFSAERLKGVDSTLKIQPAKLEDSAVYLCASSLVGQDQETQYFGPGTRLLVL.

This clonotype was picked up a small number of times. The rearrangement uses TRBV20-1 and TRBJ2-3; a weak D match, TRBD1 (6 bases). Per the germline V gene, CDR1 is DFQATT and CDR2 is SNEGSKA (reference sequence). CDR3 length: 12 residues. DNA for the CDR3: TGCGCCTTGTGGGGGCAAGGAGATACGCAGTATTTT. Amino acids: CALWGQGDTQYF.

This clonotype appeared many times. The J gene is TRBJ1-1, the V gene TRBV4-2, with D uncertain. V shed 0 bases and J shed 2 bases, with 10 bases lying between them. Germline V gene sequence: CDR1 LGHNA, CDR2 YNFKEQ. CDR3 length equals 15 residues. The CDR3 protein is CASSQDIGRNTEAFF. In DNA, the CDR3 is TGTGCCAGCAGCCAAGATATCGGCAGAAACACTGAAGCTTTCTTT.

The rearrangement joins TRBV20-1 to TRBJ1-1; 8 bases are shared with TRBD1. The CDR3 contains 14 residues. From germline, CDR1 is DFQATT and CDR2 SNEGSKA (reference sequence). The CDR3 here is CRAEKDRENTEAFF. The CDR3 DNA is TGCAGGGCCGAAAAGGACAGGGAGAACACTGAAGCTTTCTTT.

The rearrangement joins TRBV11-2 to TRBJ2-4; 11 positions agree with TRBD2. From germline, CDR1 is SGHAT and CDR2 FQNNGV. CDR3 length: 17 amino acids. The V segment lost 0 bases and the J segment 3 bases; nucleotides outside the gene matches: 4. For the CDR3, the DNA is TGTGCCAGCAGCTTAGATATTAGCGGGGGGGTCAAAAACATTCAGTACTTC. Its translation is CASSLDISGGVKNIQYF.

This clonotype was detected ten times or more. The chain joins TRBV11-2 to TRBJ2-7; the D is unclear. This CDR3 comprises 14 residues. The V gene lost 5 bases and the J gene lost 4 bases, with 15 bases spanning the gap. Germline loops: CDR1 SGHAT, CDR2 FQNNGV. For the CDR3, the DNA is TGTGCCAGCAGCCCACTGATGTGGGCATACGAGCAGTACTTC. Translated: CASSPLMWAYEQYF.

Many counts were recorded for this clonotype. The chain employs TRBV7-2 and TRBJ1-2; 8 bases map to TRBD1. The CDR3 extends over 14 amino acids. Germline CDR1 reads SGHTA; CDR2 reads FQGNSA. V was pared by 4 bases and J by 2 bases, with 3 bases of the junction left unmatched. The CDR3 is CASSSRTGNYGYTF. As DNA, the CDR3 is TGTGCCAGCAGCTCCCGGACAGGGAACTATGGCTACACCTTC.

This clonotype was counted many times. The CDR3 region is CASSLSGQDTQYF. Here the CDR3 DNA reads TGTGCCAGCAGCTTGTCCGGTCAGGATACGCAGTATTTT. This chain links TRBV5-5 with TRBJ2-3; D is uncertain. The germline gives CDR1 SGHKS, CDR2 YYEKEE (reference sequence). The V end was cut by 1 base, the J end by 6 bases, with 9 bases between. CDR3 length equals 13 residues.

This clonotype was observed a handful of times. The rearrangement links TRBV5-4 to TRBJ2-1; D gene uncertain. The ends were cut back, 4 bases at V and 0 bases at J, with 11 bases in the middle. The CDR3 consists of 15 residues. Germline loops: CDR1 SGHNT, CDR2 YYREEE (reference sequence). This CDR3 is CASSPNPSSYNEQFF. The CDR3 DNA sequence: TGTGCCAGCAGCCCCAATCCGAGCTCCTACAATGAGCAGTTCTTC.

Worth noting for this clonotype: A much larger clone sits a single nucleotide away, making a read error possible. This chain uses TRBV12-3 or TRBV12-4 with TRBJ1-5; TRBD1 matches 7 bases. The CDR3 contains 13 residues. The CDR3 coding sequence is TGTGCCAGCAGAGGGGACAGCTATCAGCCCCGGCATTTT. Residues: CASRGDSYQPRHF.